One sample yielded the 3 T cell receptor beta chains listed below, sequenced in a study of immune cell composition in non-small cell lung cancer. Repertoires were generated with immunoSEQ multiplex PCR, while TCRdb's copy carries only in-frame clones and drops some. The repertoire holds 5,500 to 7,500 clones, with around three quarters as singletons. The sequenced sample consisted of lung tumor tissue. These TCRs come from a human donor with non-small cell lung cancer.

The chain combines TRBV5-1 with TRBJ2-5, with 12 bases matching TRBD2. Germline values: CDR1 SGHRS, CDR2 YFSETQ. The V and J ends lost 1 base and 5 bases, in that order; junction bases with no gene match: 3. The CDR3 is 15 amino acids. Here the CDR3 reads CASSLTSGGPETQYF. For the CDR3, the DNA is TGCGCCAGCAGCTTGACTAGCGGGGGGCCTGAGACCCAGTACTTC.

The chain has TRBV6-6 and TRBJ1-2; no definite D call. Trimming shortened V by 6 bases and J by 1 base, and 12 bases separated the two germline ends. There are 14 residues in the CDR3. The V gene's germline CDR1 is MNHNY and CDR2 SVGAGI (reference sequence). Written as DNA, the CDR3 is TGTGCCAGCAGGCCCCCTACAGATAACTATGGCTACACCTTC. Protein: CASRPPTDNYGYTF.

This clone was recorded a few times. The V gene is TRBV5-1, the J gene TRBJ1-5, with TRBD1 identical over 7 bases. Losses at the gene ends were 4 bases for V and 4 bases for J; bases not matched to a gene: 8. Germline V gene lookup returns CDR1 SGHRS and CDR2 YFSETQ. CDR3 size: 15 residues. CDR3 sequence reads: CASSEGTVGNQPQHF. The CDR3 DNA reads TGCGCCAGCAGCGAAGGGACAGTGGGTAATCAGCCCCAGCATTTT.